This is a list of T cell receptor beta chains from one sample in a study of CD8 T cells in Susac syndrome. TCRdb reprocessed the immunoSEQ multiplex PCR reads with MiXCR, giving one entry per CDR3 protein. Of more than 250,000 distinct CDR3 sequences in the sample, around 92% are singletons; the top ten hold approximately 0.065%. The sequencing input was CD4+ T cells from PBMCs. The source of these receptors is a human donor with multiple sclerosis. CDR3s include the opening cysteine and the closing phenylalanine or tryptophan. Each record gives: J gene, V gene, clone size, D gene, CDR3 protein, CDR3 DNA. A D gene is named only where the DNA matches it firmly. Part of the rows lack a size; the others show once, few, many or a class for expanded clones.

J gene: TRBJ2-1; V gene: TRBV11-2; clone size: NA; D gene: NA; CDR3 protein: CASSARRTINNEQFF; CDR3 DNA: TGTGCCAGCAGCGCACGTAGGACTATTAACAATGAGCAGTTCTTC
J gene: TRBJ1-4; V gene: TRBV12-3/TRBV12-4; clone size: NA; D gene: TRBD1; CDR3 protein: CASRPTGLGEKLFF; CDR3 DNA: TGTGCCAGCAGGCCGACAGGGCTTGGGGAAAAACTGTTTTTT
J gene: TRBJ2-7; V gene: TRBV6-6; clone size: NA; D gene: NA; CDR3 protein: CASSSGPYEQYF; CDR3 DNA: TGTGCCAGCAGCTCTGGTCCCTACGAGCAGTACTTC
J gene: TRBJ1-2; V gene: TRBV11-1; clone size: NA; D gene: NA; CDR3 protein: CASTDGANYGYTF; CDR3 DNA: TGTGCCAGCACGGACGGGGCTAACTATGGCTACACCTTC
J gene: TRBJ2-3; V gene: TRBV6-1; clone size: NA; D gene: TRBD2; CDR3 protein: CASSEEGTSGGYTDTQYF; CDR3 DNA: TGTGCCAGCAGTGAAGAAGGGACTAGCGGGGGATACACAGATACGCAGTATTTT
J gene: TRBJ1-1; V gene: TRBV12-3/TRBV12-4; clone size: NA; D gene: NA; CDR3 protein: CASSRHGGGEAFF; CDR3 DNA: TGTGCCAGCAGCCGTCATGGGGGCGGTGAAGCTTTCTTT
J gene: TRBJ2-5; V gene: TRBV20-1; clone size: NA; D gene: TRBD2; CDR3 protein: CSALAGGPWETQYF; CDR3 DNA: TGCAGTGCTCTAGCGGGGGGGCCATGGGAGACCCAGTACTTC
J gene: TRBJ2-4; V gene: TRBV14; clone size: NA; D gene: TRBD2; CDR3 protein: CASSQDQDPGRAAKNIQYF; CDR3 DNA: TGTGCCAGCAGCCAAGACCAAGACCCGGGGAGGGCGGCCAAAAACATTCAGTACTTC
J gene: TRBJ2-3; V gene: TRBV6-1; clone size: NA; D gene: NA; CDR3 protein: CASSETGEPTDTQYF; CDR3 DNA: TGTGCCAGCAGTGAGACGGGGGAACCCACAGATACGCAGTATTTT
J gene: TRBJ2-5; V gene: TRBV7-9; clone size: NA; D gene: NA; CDR3 protein: CASSLVTGEGGETQYF; CDR3 DNA: TGTGCCAGCAGCTTAGTGACAGGGGAGGGCGGAGAGACCCAGTACTTC
J gene: TRBJ1-2; V gene: TRBV13; clone size: NA; D gene: TRBD1; CDR3 protein: CASSTTRTGRGGYTF; CDR3 DNA: TGTGCCAGCAGCACCACTCGGACAGGGAGAGGTGGCTACACCTTC
J gene: TRBJ1-4; V gene: TRBV20-1; clone size: NA; D gene: NA; CDR3 protein: CSGSLGGKLFF; CDR3 DNA: TGCAGTGGAAGCCTAGGTGGAAAACTGTTTTTT
J gene: TRBJ2-7; V gene: TRBV7-2; clone size: NA; D gene: NA; CDR3 protein: CASSPLRTPAYEQYF; CDR3 DNA: TGTGCCAGCAGCCCCCTCCGAACACCCGCCTACGAGCAGTACTTC
J gene: TRBJ1-3; V gene: TRBV11-2; clone size: NA; D gene: NA; CDR3 protein: CASSRLEGNTIYF; CDR3 DNA: TGTGCCAGCAGCCGATTGGAGGGAAACACCATATATTTT
J gene: TRBJ1-2; V gene: TRBV7-9; clone size: NA; D gene: NA; CDR3 protein: CASSLTGVRGGYTF; CDR3 DNA: TGTGCCAGCAGCCTAACCGGAGTTCGTGGGGGCTACACCTTC
J gene: TRBJ2-7; V gene: TRBV30; clone size: few; D gene: TRBD2; CDR3 protein: CAWAGGENYEQYF; CDR3 DNA: TGTGCCTGGGCGGGGGGGGAAAACTACGAGCAGTACTTC